A selection of T cell receptor beta chains follows, all from one sample in a study of blood T cell repertoires in COVID-19. Sequencing was performed with immunoSEQ multiplex PCR; in TCRdb, only in-frame clones are kept and a portion is missing. The repertoire holds approximately 310,000 clones, around 87% seen once, with approximately 7.8% in the top ten. Specimen: peripheral blood. These receptors were obtained from a woman between 50 and 59 years old who had recovered from COVID-19. Each CDR3 is given with its conserved first and last residue. The order of the fields is V gene, D gene, CDR3 length, clone size, J gene, CDR3 protein, CDR3 DNA. D genes are given only for firm matches. Clone size is given for some rows only: seen once, a few or many times, or a class if the clone is expanded.

>TRBV7-2|TRBD2|15|-|TRBJ2-7
CASSWSGLVSYEQYF
TGTGCCAGCAGCTGGTCGGGACTAGTCTCCTACGAGCAGTACTTC
>TRBV5-1|TRBD2|16|-|TRBJ2-5
CASSLSSKGGPETQYF
TGCGCCAGCAGCTTGTCTTCGAAGGGAGGGCCAGAGACCCAGTACTTC
>TRBV3-1/TRBV3-2|-|12|-|TRBJ2-7
CASSQGLIEQYF
TGTGCCAGCAGCCAAGGACTAATCGAGCAGTACTTC
>TRBV7-8|-|13|-|TRBJ1-2
CASSGRSDYGYTF
TGTGCCAGCAGCGGGAGGTCGGACTATGGCTACACCTTC
>TRBV2|TRBD1|15|-|TRBJ1-5
CASIEGQGPNQPQHF
TGTGCCAGTATTGAAGGACAGGGTCCAAATCAGCCCCAGCATTTT
>TRBV4-3|-|15|-|TRBJ1-1
CASSQDIGRATEAFF
TGCGCCAGCAGCCAAGATATCGGCAGGGCCACTGAAGCTTTCTTT
>TRBV7-2|-|15|-|TRBJ2-7
CASSPLVGAAYEQYF
TGTGCCAGCAGCCCCCTTGTGGGAGCGGCCTACGAGCAGTACTTC
>TRBV5-3|-|15|few|TRBJ2-2
CARSAGTDYTGELFF
TGTGCCAGAAGCGCGGGGACGGACTACACCGGGGAGCTGTTTTTT
>TRBV28|-|14|-|TRBJ1-1
CASSPRAGITEAFF
TGTGCCAGCAGTCCCCGGGCAGGGATAACTGAAGCTTTCTTT
>TRBV9|-|13|-|TRBJ1-5
CASSVYGGQPQHF
TGTGCCAGCAGCGTTTATGGAGGCCAGCCCCAGCATTTT
>TRBV6-5|TRBD1|15|-|TRBJ1-6
CASSKGQGWGSPLHF
TGTGCCAGCAGTAAGGGACAGGGTTGGGGATCACCCCTCCACTTT
>TRBV10-3|-|13|-|TRBJ2-1
CAIRGPLHNEQFF
TGTGCCATCAGGGGGCCCCTCCACAATGAGCAGTTCTTC
>TRBV6-2/TRBV6-3|-|15|once|TRBJ1-5
CASSPPGPSNQPQHF
TGTGCCAGCAGCCCCCCGGGTCCTAGCAATCAGCCCCAGCATTTT
>TRBV7-3|-|14|once|TRBJ1-2
CASSLVGERYGYTF
TGTGCCAGCAGCTTAGTAGGGGAACGCTATGGCTACACCTTC
>TRBV6-5|-|14|-|TRBJ1-1
CAMREGPLRTEAFF
TGTGCCATGAGGGAGGGGCCTCTAAGGACTGAAGCTTTCTTT
>TRBV7-8|TRBD1|14|-|TRBJ1-2
CASSTRDRVGGYTF
TGTGCCAGCAGCACCCGGGACAGGGTTGGTGGCTACACCTTC
>TRBV27|-|16|-|TRBJ1-1
CASSSIGQITLMRAFF
TGTGCCAGCAGTTCTATCGGACAGATCACTTTAATGAGGGCTTTCTTT
>TRBV15|-|14|-|TRBJ2-5
CATSRGGRQETQYF
TGTGCCACCAGCAGGGGGGGACGCCAAGAGACCCAGTACTTC
>TRBV5-1|-|13|-|TRBJ2-5
CASSLARQETQYF
TGCGCCAGCAGCTTGGCGAGGCAAGAGACCCAGTACTTC
>TRBV28|TRBD2|16|-|TRBJ2-7
CASSFRTSRVVYEQYF
TGTGCCAGCAGTTTTAGGACTAGCCGAGTTGTTTACGAGCAGTACTTC
>TRBV5-6|-|15|few|TRBJ2-2
CASSLVSGGHGELFF
TGTGCCAGCAGCTTGGTTTCTGGGGGCCACGGGGAGCTGTTTTTT
>TRBV19|-|15|-|TRBJ2-3
CASSLTGVAADTQYF
TGTGCCAGTAGCTTAACAGGTGTGGCCGCAGATACGCAGTATTTT
>TRBV19|-|15|-|TRBJ1-2
CASSSRSAGVTGYTF
TGTGCCAGTAGTTCTAGGTCCGCAGGGGTGACGGGCTACACCTTC
>TRBV9|-|15|-|TRBJ2-1
CASSVGRGSYNEQFF
TGTGCCAGCAGCGTAGGTAGAGGCTCCTACAATGAGCAGTTCTTC
>TRBV6-4|-|15|-|TRBJ2-1
CASSDSLGTAREQFF
TGTGCCAGCAGTGACTCTTTAGGGACTGCCCGTGAGCAGTTCTTC
>TRBV27|TRBD2|13|few|TRBJ2-1
CASSFSGGYEQFF
TGTGCCAGCAGTTTTAGCGGGGGCTATGAGCAGTTCTTC
>TRBV2|TRBD1|14|once|TRBJ1-4
CASRQTGVIEKLFF
TGTGCCAGCAGGCAGACAGGGGTGATAGAAAAACTGTTTTTT
>TRBV7-8|TRBD2|16|once|TRBJ2-7
CASSFRASGSSVEQYF
TGTGCCAGCAGCTTCCGGGCTAGCGGGAGCTCCGTCGAGCAGTACTTC
>TRBV6-5|-|13|once|TRBJ1-2
CASSSLQGYGYTF
TGTGCCAGCAGTTCCCTACAGGGATATGGCTACACCTTC
>TRBV6-4|-|17|-|TRBJ1-2
CASSPTGQPGLNYGYTF
TGTGCCAGCAGTCCTACCGGCCAGCCAGGTCTCAACTATGGCTACACCTTC
>TRBV19|-|17|-|TRBJ1-2
CASSIDLSQGINYGYTF
TGTGCCAGTAGTATAGATCTATCACAGGGAATTAACTATGGCTACACCTTC
>TRBV19|-|14|-|TRBJ1-2
CASITRVGVYGYTF
TGTGCCAGTATAACCCGGGTAGGGGTCTATGGCTACACCTTC
>TRBV19|-|17|-|TRBJ1-1
CASSIRSGGRGNTEAFF
TGTGCCAGTAGTATTCGGAGCGGGGGCCGGGGGAACACTGAAGCTTTCTTT
>TRBV7-8|-|15|-|TRBJ2-5
CASSLGGQVFETQYF
TGTGCCAGCAGCTTAGGAGGGCAAGTCTTCGAGACCCAGTACTTC
>TRBV20-1|-|12|-|TRBJ1-5
CSASLGSQPQHF
TGCAGTGCTAGTTTGGGGAGTCAGCCCCAGCATTTT
>TRBV19|-|15|-|TRBJ2-3
CASRSPGDPGDTQYF
TGTGCCAGTAGGAGTCCGGGAGATCCGGGAGATACGCAGTATTTT
>TRBV7-2|TRBD1|14|-|TRBJ2-3
CASSFRQGADTQYF
TGTGCCAGCAGCTTCCGACAGGGGGCAGATACGCAGTATTTT
>TRBV30|-|13|-|TRBJ1-2
CAWSSFGSGGYTF
TGTGCCTGGAGCTCCTTTGGATCGGGGGGCTACACCTTC
>TRBV7-3|-|14|once|TRBJ2-3
CASSRGLNTDTQYF
TGTGCCAGCAGCCGCGGACTAAACACAGATACGCAGTATTTT
>TRBV6-2/TRBV6-3|-|11|-|TRBJ2-7
CASSPHYEQYF
TGTGCCAGCAGTCCCCACTACGAGCAGTACTTC
>TRBV28|-|13|-|TRBJ1-5
CASEGSSNQPQHF
TGTGCCAGCGAGGGCAGCAGCAATCAGCCCCAGCATTTT
>TRBV28|-|14|-|TRBJ2-7
CASSFNPGSYEQYF
TGTGCCAGCAGTTTTAACCCCGGGAGCTACGAGCAGTACTTC